The clone carrying this TCR beta chain was observed a handful of times. The antigen remains undetermined. This specimen belongs to a study of T-cell memory formation after mild COVID-19. On the study more broadly: Largely, TCR clusters stayed within a single donor.

TCRdb used MiXCR to reprocess the 5' RACE reads, holding one entry per CDR3 protein. Counted here are over 150,000 distinct CDR3 sequences, approximately 18% occurring once; the ten biggest clones make up 3.9%. Study-wide findings and caveats: Memory from before infection featured some responding clones, which suggests cross-reactive memory joined.

CDR1 and CDR2 (germline): KGHDR, SFDVKD. This CDR3 region has 17 residues. The J segment lost 0 bases and the V segment lost 5 bases, leaving 4 bases of the junction unmatched. Sequenced: PBMCs or a T cell subset sorted from them (not recorded which). The origin of this receptor is a man younger than 30 who had mild COVID-19 (a few samples of this study predate the infection). Cell type and time point are not known. V usage is TRBV24-1 and J usage is TRBJ2-2, with 11 bases matching TRBD1. The CDR3 DNA is TGTGCCACCAGTGTGGGACAGGGGGAAGCGAACACCGGGGAGCTGTTTTTT. Translation: CATSVGQGEANTGELFF.